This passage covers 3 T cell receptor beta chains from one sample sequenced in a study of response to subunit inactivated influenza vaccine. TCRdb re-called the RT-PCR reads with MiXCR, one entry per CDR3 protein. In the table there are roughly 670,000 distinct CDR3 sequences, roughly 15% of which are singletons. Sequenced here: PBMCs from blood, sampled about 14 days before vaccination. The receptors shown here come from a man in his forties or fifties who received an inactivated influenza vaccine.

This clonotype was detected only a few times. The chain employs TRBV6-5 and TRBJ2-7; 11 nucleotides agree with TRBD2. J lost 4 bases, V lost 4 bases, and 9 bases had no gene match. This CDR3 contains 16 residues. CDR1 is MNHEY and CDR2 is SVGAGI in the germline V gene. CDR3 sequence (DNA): TGTGCCAGCAGTTTAGCGGGAGGGCCAGTTGGATACGAGCAGTACTTC. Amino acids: CASSLAGGPVGYEQYF.

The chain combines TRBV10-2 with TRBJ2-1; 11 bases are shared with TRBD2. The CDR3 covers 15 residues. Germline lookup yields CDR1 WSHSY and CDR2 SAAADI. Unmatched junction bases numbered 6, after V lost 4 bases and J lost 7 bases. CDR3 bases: TGCGCCAGCAGTGGGACGGCTAGCGGGGGGAATGAGCAGTTCTTC. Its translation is CASSGTASGGNEQFF.

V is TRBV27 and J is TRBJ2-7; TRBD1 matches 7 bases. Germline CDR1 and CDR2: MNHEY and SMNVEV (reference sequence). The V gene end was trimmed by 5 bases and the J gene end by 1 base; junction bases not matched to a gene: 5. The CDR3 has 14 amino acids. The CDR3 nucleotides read TGTGCCAGCAGTGCGACAGGGCTTTCCTACGAGCAGTACTTC. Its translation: CASSATGLSYEQYF.